The subject of this entry is one TCR beta chain. The antigen remains unidentified. This sample stems from a study of chemoradiotherapy in HPV16-positive cancers. At the level of the study: A couple of HPV16-positive patients' cells yielded candidate HPV-specific clones and common motifs.

From germline, CDR1 is SGHTA and CDR2 FQGTGA. Trimming removed 5 bases at V and 6 bases at J, with 25 bases between. The CDR3 sequence is 18 residues long. Repeated repertoire sampling spanned the course of chemoradiotherapy. Only in-frame clones appear in the TCRdb table, and some are missing; sequencing was by immunoSEQ multiplex PCR. The repertoire holds some 35,000 clones, roughly 90% seen once, with under 4% in the top ten. Overall study findings and caveats: During treatment, candidate HPV-specific clones and E7-related motifs expanded in tumor.

The chain is built from TRBV7-3 and TRBJ2-2; perhaps D is TRBD1 or TRBD2 (6 bases each). The receptor was isolated from a human donor with HPV-associated anogenital cancer. Sequenced material: blood, taken from a patient who underwent chemoradiotherapy. CDR3 in amino acids: CASSHDGLTRQDAGELFF. As DNA, the CDR3 is TGTGCCAGCAGCCACGATGGATTGACTAGACAGGACGCCGGGGAGCTGTTTTTT. The whole variable domain, filled in from reference TRBV7-3 and TRBJ2-2, reads GAGVSQTPSNKVTEKGKYVELRCDPISGHTALYWYRQSLGQGPEFLIYFQGTGAADDSGLPNDRFFAVRPEGSVSTLKIQRTERGDSAVYLCASSHDGLTRQDAGELFFGEGSRLTVL.